What follows are 22 T cell receptor beta chains derived from one specimen sequenced in a study of beta chain features in type 1 diabetes. cDNA synthesis used the whole RNA isolate, giving expressed TCRB sequences. Only in-frame clones appear in the TCRdb table, and some are missing; sequencing was by immunoSEQ multiplex PCR. This table has hundreds of thousands of clones, 68% appearing once. The sample consisted of naive CD4+ T cells from blood. These receptors all come from a man aged 25 to 45 in good health.

This clone has a handful of counts. The V call is TRBV27, the J call TRBJ2-3; D unclear. Trimming removed 4 bases at V and 6 bases at J, with 5 bases between. There are 11 residues in the CDR3. CDR1 is MNHEY, CDR2 SMNVEV, per germline (reference sequence). The CDR3 DNA is TGTGCCAGCAGTTCTTTCGATACGCAGTATTTT. Translation gives CASSSFDTQYF.

The chain combines TRBV30 with TRBJ2-1; D call uncertain. Germline values: CDR1 GTSNPN, CDR2 SVGIG (reference sequence). The V and J ends lost 0 bases and 8 bases respectively, with 8 bases between them. The CDR3 loop spans 12 amino acids. In nucleotides, the CDR3 is TGTGCCTGGAGTGTACCTTACGATGAGCAGTTCTTC. Protein sequence: CAWSVPYDEQFF.

The CDR3 protein is CAWWPRTSGNTIYF. The CDR3 DNA reads as TGTGCCTGGTGGCCTCGGACTTCTGGAAACACCATATATTTT. The chain joins TRBV30 to TRBJ1-3; D is uncertain. Trimming shortened V by 5 bases and J by 1 base, and 12 bases separated the two germline ends. The CDR3 spans 14 residues. In germline, CDR1 is GTSNPN, CDR2 SVGIG (reference sequence).

J is TRBJ2-2 and V is TRBV14; D remains unclear. V was trimmed by 1 base and J by 1 base, leaving 4 bases between them. The CDR3 loop spans 14 amino acids. Germline values: CDR1 SGHDN, CDR2 FVKESK. CDR3 residues: CASSQGWNTGELFF. CDR3 sequence (DNA): TGTGCCAGCAGCCAAGGATGGAACACCGGGGAGCTGTTTTTT.

In DNA form, the CDR3 reads TGTGCCAGCAGCAGCGTCGCGGAGACCCAGTACTTC. Translating gives CASSSVAETQYF. J is TRBJ2-5 and V is TRBV5-4; D remains ambiguous. Germline V gene lookup returns CDR1 SGHNT and CDR2 YYREEE (reference sequence). Trimming took 4 bases from V and 5 from J, leaving 9 bases between them. The CDR3 covers 12 residues.

The V gene is TRBV28, the J gene TRBJ1-2; 8 positions match TRBD1. Germline assignment: CDR1 MDHEN and CDR2 SYDVKM. The trim removed 6 bases at V and 4 bases at J, leaving 4 bases unmatched. There are 13 residues in the CDR3. DNA of the CDR3: TGTGCCAGCAGCTCCGGACAGGGCTATGGCTACACCTTC. Translating gives CASSSGQGYGYTF.

This chain uses TRBV20-1 with TRBJ2-3; D is undetermined. Trimming took off 6 bases at V and 2 bases at J, with 6 bases between the two ends. The CDR3 sequence is 11 residues long. Per the germline V gene, CDR1 is DFQATT and CDR2 is SNEGSKA (reference sequence). The CDR3: CSAETTDTQYF. The CDR3 DNA is TGCAGTGCCGAAACCACAGATACGCAGTATTTT.

The chain combines TRBV27 with TRBJ2-7; TRBD2 matches at 7 bases. The CDR3 is 15 residues long. The V and J ends lost 6 bases and 3 bases, in that order; junction bases with no gene match: 11. Germline V gives CDR1 MNHEY, CDR2 SMNVEV (reference sequence). The CDR3 is CASRRLGGSVYEQYF. CDR3 nucleotide sequence: TGTGCCAGCAGACGCTTGGGCGGGAGCGTCTACGAGCAGTACTTC.

V gene TRBV29-1 combines with J gene TRBJ2-5; 13 positions agree with TRBD2. With 4 bases clipped from V and 2 bases from J, the junction kept 4 bases outside the gene matches. This CDR3 has 15 amino acids. In germline, CDR1 is SQVTM, CDR2 ANQGSEA. This CDR3 reads CSVGLAGGLQETQYF. CDR3 bases: TGCAGCGTTGGACTAGCGGGGGGCCTACAAGAGACCCAGTACTTC.

This clone has a single count. The chain couples TRBV9 to TRBJ2-1; possible D gene TRBD2, 6 bases. The CDR3 contains 14 residues. V gave up 3 bases and J gave up 9 bases, with 16 bases separating them. Germline values: CDR1 SGDLS, CDR2 YYNGEE. CDR3 in DNA: TGTGCCAGCAGCGCTAAGCGTCCCGGGGGTGAGCAGTTCTTC. Translating it yields CASSAKRPGGEQFF.

The chain combines TRBV7-6 with TRBJ1-5; 8 nucleotides agree with TRBD1. The germline V gene has CDR1 SGHVS and CDR2 FNYEAQ. The CDR3 is made up of 14 amino acids. V shed 4 bases, J shed 6 bases, and the junction held 5 bases outside the gene matches. In DNA, the CDR3 is TGTGCCAGCAGCTCCGGAACAGGGGGTCAGCCCCAGCATTTT. Its protein product is CASSSGTGGQPQHF.

This chain uses TRBV7-6 with TRBJ2-7; 7 bases are shared with TRBD1. Germline values: CDR1 SGHVS, CDR2 FNYEAQ. The CDR3 is 14 residues long. The ends lost 5 bases at V and 4 bases at J; junction bases unmatched: 8. The CDR3 is CASSAGDSAYEQYF. DNA for the CDR3: TGTGCCAGCAGCGCCGGGGACAGCGCGTACGAGCAGTACTTC.

This chain uses TRBV29-1 with TRBJ2-3, with 7 bases matching TRBD1. Germline V gives CDR1 SQVTM, CDR2 ANQGSEA. V was clipped by 6 bases and J by 1 base; unmatched bases: 7. There are 14 residues in the CDR3. The CDR3 DNA reads TGCAGCGTCGAACTTCAGGGGGGCACAGATACGCAGTATTTT. Protein sequence: CSVELQGGTDTQYF.

The chain is built from TRBV4-3 and TRBJ2-7, with D perhaps TRBD1 (5 bases). Germline V lookup: CDR1 LGHNA, CDR2 YSLEER. V gave up 0 bases and J gave up 3 bases, with 12 bases separating them. The CDR3 totals 15 residues. CDR3 protein: CASSQEGLGFYEQYF. In nucleotides, the CDR3 is TGCGCCAGCAGCCAAGAGGGGCTAGGCTTCTACGAGCAGTACTTC.

The chain joins TRBV29-1 to TRBJ2-7; tentative D call: TRBD1 (6 bases). Trimming shortened V by 6 bases and J by 4 bases, and 25 bases separated the two germline ends. The CDR3 totals 16 residues. In germline, CDR1 is SQVTM, CDR2 ANQGSEA. Here the CDR3 DNA reads TGCAGCGTCCGGACAGATAACGACCCTGAAGAGTACGAGCAGTACTTC. Its translation: CSVRTDNDPEEYEQYF.

Only a few counts were recorded for this clone. The V call is TRBV30, the J call TRBJ2-5; D might be TRBD1 (6 bases). Trimming pared 4 bases from V and 5 bases from J, leaving 8 bases between. The CDR3 spans 11 residues. Germline V lookup: CDR1 GTSNPN, CDR2 SVGIG (reference sequence). The CDR3 DNA reads as TGTGCCTGGACGAGGGGGGAGACCCAGTACTTC. Encoded protein: CAWTRGETQYF.

In DNA, the CDR3 is TGTGCCAGCAGTCAGACTAGCGGGGGAGTAAAGAACATTCAGTACTTC. Protein: CASSQTSGGVKNIQYF. The chain couples TRBV11-2 to TRBJ2-4; 12 bases are a match to TRBD2. V shed 6 bases and J 7 bases; nucleotides not matched to a gene: 10. CDR3 length equals 16 residues. Germline lookup yields CDR1 SGHAT and CDR2 FQNNGV.

The chain recombines TRBV7-9 with TRBJ1-2, with 8 positions matching TRBD1. The CDR3 totals 15 residues. Germline V gene sequence: CDR1 SEHNR, CDR2 FQNEAQ (reference sequence). V was pared by 4 bases and J by 6 bases, with 10 bases of the junction left unmatched. This CDR3 is CASSSVAGQGHGYTF. The CDR3 nucleotides read TGTGCCAGCAGCTCCGTAGCAGGACAGGGCCATGGCTACACCTTC. The complete variable domain, with remaining parts taken from reference TRBV7-9 and TRBJ1-2, reads DTGVSQNPRHKITKRGQNVTFRCDPISEHNRLYWYRQTLGQGPEFLTYFQNEAQLEKSRLLSDRFSAERPKGSFSTLEIQRTEQGDSAMYLCASSSVAGQGHGYTFGSGTRLTVV.

This chain links TRBV9 with TRBJ2-5, with 10 positions matching TRBD2. Germline loops: CDR1 SGDLS, CDR2 YYNGEE. Trimming at V came to 3 bases and at J to 1 base, leaving 6 bases not matched to a gene. The length of the CDR3 is 16 residues. The CDR3 here is CASSGDSGRFQETQYF. CDR3 coding DNA: TGTGCCAGCAGCGGGGATAGCGGGAGGTTCCAAGAGACCCAGTACTTC.

This chain joins TRBV4-3 and TRBJ2-3, with D possibly matching TRBD2 (7 bases). The CDR3 length is 16 residues. V was clipped by 5 bases and J by 2 bases, with 17 bases between them. CDR1 LGHNA and CDR2 YSLEER come from the germline V gene. In DNA, the CDR3 is TGCGCCAGCAGCACGGGGGCGGGAGAGGCCACAGATACGCAGTATTTT. As protein: CASSTGAGEATDTQYF.

The chain combines TRBV11-2 with TRBJ2-1; tentative D call: TRBD2 (6 bases). V was trimmed by 5 bases and J by 13 bases, leaving 18 bases between them. CDR1 and CDR2 (germline): SGHAT, FQNNGV. The length of the CDR3 is 13 residues. CDR3 protein: CASSAQLAELQFF. CDR3 nucleotide sequence: TGTGCCAGCAGCGCCCAATTAGCGGAACTCCAGTTCTTC.

The chain uses TRBV6-6 and TRBJ2-6; D gene unclear. The CDR3 runs 13 residues. Germline CDR1 and CDR2: MNHNY and SVGAGI (reference sequence). V was cut by 3 bases and J by 4 bases, with 4 bases left in between. The CDR3 spells CASSYEGANVLTF. For the CDR3, the DNA is TGTGCCAGCAGTTATGAGGGGGCCAACGTCCTGACTTTC.